These 30 T cell receptor beta chains were all obtained from the same sample, sequenced in a study of T cells and copy number aberrations in small-cell lung cancer. Assay used: immunoSEQ multiplex PCR; TCRdb lists only in-frame clones, some missing. The data show around 1,700 clones, around four fifths seen once. Sequenced material: normal tissue next to the tumor. The source is a man in his fifties or sixties with small cell lung cancer.

The V and J genes are TRBV28 and TRBJ1-5, with D unresolved. The CDR3 is made up of 15 amino acids. Trimming stripped 1 base from V and 0 bases from J, with 7 bases between. Germline-derived CDR1 and CDR2 are MDHEN and SYDVKM. CDR3 DNA: TGTGCCAGCAGTTTATTCCGGGTTAGCAATCAGCCCCAGCATTTT. It specifies CASSLFRVSNQPQHF. Complete variable domain (other parts from reference TRBV28 and TRBJ1-5): DVKVTQSSRYLVKRTGEKVFLECVQDMDHENMFWYRQDPGLGLRLIYFSYDVKMKEKGDIPEGYSVSREKKERFSLILESASTNQTSMYLCASSLFRVSNQPQHFGDGTRLSIL.

The chain employs TRBV10-1 and TRBJ2-2; 9 nucleotides align to TRBD1. The ends lost 4 bases at V and 5 bases at J; junction bases unmatched: 5. The CDR3 sequence is 15 residues long. CDR1 and CDR2 (germline): WNHNN, SYGVQD (reference sequence). The CDR3 DNA reads TGCGCCAGCAGTGGCCGGGACAGGGAAACCGGGGAGCTGTTTTTT. Its translation is CASSGRDRETGELFF.

V and J are TRBV15 and TRBJ2-7; D is possibly TRBD2 (7 bases). V lost 1 base and J lost 5, with 12 bases in between. Germline-derived CDR1 and CDR2 are LNHNV and YYDKDF (reference sequence). The CDR3 totals 14 residues. CDR3 sequence (DNA): TGTGCCACCAGCAGAGGGGGCGGGGGCCACGAGCAGTACTTC. This encodes CATSRGGGGHEQYF. The full variable domain, in which reference TRBV15 and TRBJ2-7 provide the parts outside the CDR3, is DAMVIQNPRYQVTQFGKPVTLSCSQTLNHNVMYWYQQKSSQAPKLLFHYYDKDFNNEADTPDNFQSRRPNTSFCFLDIRSPGLGDTAMYLCATSRGGGGHEQYFGPGTRLTVT.

The rearrangement links TRBV7-2 to TRBJ2-1, with TRBD2 matching over 9 bases. V lost 1 base and J lost 7; bases outside the gene matches: 14. Germline V gene lookup returns CDR1 SGHTA and CDR2 FQGNSA. The CDR3 has 18 amino acids. CDR3 sequence: CASSLEGRGLAGLNEQFF. CDR3 bases: TGTGCCAGCAGCTTAGAGGGCCGAGGGCTAGCGGGATTGAATGAGCAGTTCTTC.

This clone occurred a few times. This sequence joins TRBV28 and TRBJ1-2; the D gene is possibly TRBD1 (5 bases). CDR1 is MDHEN, CDR2 SYDVKM, per germline. V was clipped by 6 bases and J by 2 bases, with 16 bases between them. The CDR3 contains 15 residues. In DNA form, the CDR3 reads TGTGCCAGCAGAATTCGTGGGACTTCCAACTATGGCTACACCTTC. Amino acids: CASRIRGTSNYGYTF.

The chain joins TRBV27 to TRBJ2-5; maybe TRBD2 (6 bases). This CDR3 is built from 15 residues. Trimming cost V 3 bases and J 2 bases, with 13 bases left between them. Germline values: CDR1 MNHEY, CDR2 SMNVEV (reference sequence). CDR3: CASSLGGGWQETQYF. CDR3 DNA: TGTGCCAGCAGTTTGGGCGGAGGGTGGCAAGAGACCCAGTACTTC.

The chain links TRBV18 to TRBJ2-1; 7 nucleotides agree with TRBD1. The CDR3 contains 15 residues. In germline, CDR1 is KGHSH, CDR2 LQKENI. With V trimmed by 3 bases and J by 0 bases, 2 bases remained unmatched. The DNA for the CDR3 is TGTGCCAGCTCACCTTGGGACAGCTCCTACAATGAGCAGTTCTTC. Encoded protein: CASSPWDSSYNEQFF.

The V call is TRBV14, the J call TRBJ2-6; no clear D. The CDR3 sequence is 17 residues long. V lost 4 bases, J lost 2 bases, and 15 bases lay in between. Germline V CDR1 and CDR2: SGHDN, FVKESK. CDR3 amino acids: CASSLLSDFPGANVLTF. Here the CDR3 DNA reads TGTGCCAGCAGCCTTTTATCAGACTTCCCTGGGGCCAACGTCCTGACTTTC. Full variable domain (outside the CDR3, taken from reference TRBV14 and TRBJ2-6): EAGVTQFPSHSVIEKGQTVTLRCDPISGHDNLYWYRRVMGKEIKFLLHFVKESKQDESGMPNNRFLAERTGGTYSTLKVQPAELEDSGVYFCASSLLSDFPGANVLTFGAGSRLTVL.

The chain links TRBV7-2 to TRBJ2-5; no definite D call. Per the germline V gene, CDR1 is SGHTA and CDR2 is FQGNSA. This CDR3 has 13 amino acids. V lost 5 bases and J lost 4, with 11 bases in between. CDR3 DNA sequence: TGTGCCAGCAGCCGGCCAGTTTCAGAGACCCAGTACTTC. Translating it yields CASSRPVSETQYF.

The chain has TRBV27 and TRBJ2-7, with TRBD2 matching 12 bases. V shed 5 bases and J 7 bases; nucleotides not matched to a gene: 9. Germline V gene sequence: CDR1 MNHEY, CDR2 SMNVEV (reference sequence). CDR3 length: 15 amino acids. The CDR3: CASSPRLAGDKEQYF. The CDR3 region has the DNA TGTGCCAGCAGTCCCAGACTAGCGGGAGACAAAGAGCAGTACTTC.

The CDR3 here is CASSSILAKNIQYF. The CDR3 nucleotides read TGCGCCAGCAGTTCTATACTAGCCAAAAACATTCAGTACTTC. The chain has TRBV10-1 and TRBJ2-4; D uncertain. CDR3 length: 14 residues. V gave up 5 bases and J gave up 0 bases, with 8 bases separating them. The germline CDR1 and CDR2 sequences are WNHNN and SYGVQD (reference sequence).

This sequence joins TRBV7-9 and TRBJ2-3, with 8 positions matching TRBD2. V was pared by 3 bases and J by 0 bases, with 2 bases of the junction left unmatched. Germline loops: CDR1 SEHNR, CDR2 FQNEAQ (reference sequence). The CDR3 sequence is 15 residues long. The CDR3: CASSFREGSTDTQYF. CDR3 nucleotides: TGTGCCAGCAGCTTTCGGGAGGGAAGCACAGATACGCAGTATTTT.

The chain uses TRBV11-2 and TRBJ2-5; TRBD2 might be the D (6 bases). V was pared by 6 bases and J by 2 bases, with 10 bases between. Looked up from germline, CDR1 is SGHAT and CDR2 is FQNNGV. The CDR3 is made up of 13 amino acids. CDR3 DNA sequence: TGTGCCAGCAGTCCGGGACTTCAAGAGACCCAGTACTTC. This encodes CASSPGLQETQYF.

This CDR3 reads CASSLASGSGQETQYF. CDR3 in DNA: TGTGCCAGCAGTCTTGCCAGCGGGAGTGGCCAAGAGACCCAGTACTTC. The chain employs TRBV7-2 and TRBJ2-5, with 8 positions matching TRBD2. Germline V lookup: CDR1 SGHTA, CDR2 FQGNSA. J gave up 1 base and V 6 bases, and 10 bases lay outside the gene matches. The CDR3 contains 16 residues.

V is TRBV29-1 and J is TRBJ2-2; TRBD1 agrees at 7 bases. The V gene's germline CDR1 is SQVTM and CDR2 ANQGSEA. The CDR3 runs to 12 residues. The V and J ends lost 7 bases and 7 bases, in that order; junction bases with no gene match: 6. DNA for the CDR3: TGCAGCGGGGGACAGATGGGCGGGGAGCTGTTTTTT. It is translated as CSGGQMGGELFF.

This clone was found once. The rearrangement joins TRBV9 to TRBJ2-6, with a tentative D call TRBD1 (6 bases). The V and J ends lost 7 bases and 2 bases respectively, with 13 bases between them. Germline V gene sequence: CDR1 SGDLS, CDR2 YYNGEE. This CDR3 has 15 residues. The CDR3 reads CASQGSRAGANVLTF. CDR3 DNA: TGTGCCAGCCAGGGGTCCCGGGCTGGGGCCAACGTCCTGACTTTC. The entire variable domain, with the rest obtained from reference TRBV9 and TRBJ2-6, is as follows: DSGVTQTPKHLITATGQRVTLRCSPRSGDLSVYWYQQSLDQGLQFLIQYYNGEERAKGNILERFSAQQFPDLHSELNLSSLELGDSALYFCASQGSRAGANVLTFGAGSRLTVL.

CDR3 residues: CASSIPGRGSNQPQHF. The CDR3 DNA follows: TGTGCCAGTAGTATACCAGGGAGGGGGTCCAATCAGCCCCAGCATTTT. The chain joins TRBV19 to TRBJ1-5, with D perhaps matching TRBD1 (6 bases). This CDR3 is 16 amino acids long. V was pared by 2 bases and J by 3 bases, with 14 bases between. CDR1 LNHDA and CDR2 SQIVND come from the germline V gene (reference sequence).

J is TRBJ2-3 and V is TRBV19; no clear D gene. The CDR3 extends over 12 amino acids. Germline CDR1 is LNHDA and CDR2 is SQIVND (reference sequence). The ends were cut back, 9 bases at V and 1 base at J, with 8 bases in the middle. The CDR3 DNA sequence: TGTGCCAGCAAAACCCGCACAGATACGCAGTATTTT. Its protein is CASKTRTDTQYF.

This sequence joins TRBV7-9 and TRBJ1-4; D might be TRBD1 (6 bases). The CDR3 sequence is 14 residues long. Germline values: CDR1 SEHNR, CDR2 FQNEAQ (reference sequence). V was clipped by 0 bases and J by 5 bases, with 7 bases between them. CDR3 residues: CASSLAGQNEKLFF. The CDR3 DNA is TGTGCCAGCAGCTTAGCCGGACAGAATGAAAAACTGTTTTTT.

The chain employs TRBV28 and TRBJ1-2; 8 bases map to TRBD1. Germline loops: CDR1 MDHEN, CDR2 SYDVKM. The CDR3 is made up of 15 amino acids. The J segment lost 0 bases and the V segment lost 6 bases, leaving 6 bases of the junction unmatched. CDR3 amino acids: CASRQTGVSNYGYTF. Here the CDR3 DNA reads TGTGCCAGCAGGCAGACAGGGGTTTCTAACTATGGCTACACCTTC.

V gene TRBV13 combines with J gene TRBJ1-4; D uncertain. Trimming shortened V by 1 base and J by 7 bases, and 4 bases separated the two germline ends. Germline assignment: CDR1 PRHDT and CDR2 FYEKMQ (reference sequence). CDR3 length: 12 amino acids. Here the CDR3 reads CASSLAGEKLFF. The CDR3 region has the DNA TGTGCCAGCAGCTTAGCAGGTGAAAAACTGTTTTTT. Complete variable domain (other parts from reference TRBV13 and TRBJ1-4): AAGVIQSPRHLIKEKRETATLKCYPIPRHDTVYWYQQGPGQDPQFLISFYEKMQSDKGSIPDRFSAQQFSDYHSELNMSSLELGDSALYFCASSLAGEKLFFGSGTQLSVL.

This rearrangement joins TRBV15 to TRBJ2-1, with a weak D call TRBD2 (7 bases). The CDR3 runs to 15 residues. Germline lookup yields CDR1 LNHNV and CDR2 YYDKDF (reference sequence). The germline V and J ends were trimmed by 1 base and 6 bases, with 13 bases remaining between them. This CDR3 is CATSRGGLAANEQFF. CDR3 bases: TGTGCCACCAGCAGAGGGGGGCTAGCGGCCAATGAGCAGTTCTTC.

This chain links TRBV20-1 with TRBJ1-2; D not certain. V shed 5 bases and J shed 0 bases, with 1 base lying between them. This CDR3 is 10 amino acids long. CDR1 is DFQATT, CDR2 SNEGSKA, per germline (reference sequence). Here the CDR3 reads CSASNYGYTF. The CDR3 DNA follows: TGCAGTGCTTCTAACTATGGCTACACCTTC.

The chain couples TRBV29-1 to TRBJ2-1; 10 bases map to TRBD2. V shed 0 bases, J shed 8 bases, and the junction held 10 bases outside the gene matches. The CDR3 is made up of 16 amino acids. Germline lookup yields CDR1 SQVTM and CDR2 ANQGSEA. The CDR3 DNA reads as TGCAGCGTTGAAGATCCAGGGGGACTAGCGAGGGATGAGCAGTTCTTC. Amino acid sequence: CSVEDPGGLARDEQFF.

The J gene is TRBJ2-3, the V gene TRBV2; D unresolved. Trimming shortened V by 6 bases and J by 7 bases, and 8 bases separated the two germline ends. CDR1 SNHLY and CDR2 FYNNEI come from the germline V gene. The length of the CDR3 is 11 residues. The CDR3 spells CASSLANTQYF. DNA of the CDR3: TGTGCCAGCAGCCTCGCCAATACGCAGTATTTT.

Concerning this clone itself: This sample also contains other DNA sequences that code for the same CDR3. CDR3 amino acids: CASSPFQGSRDTEAFF. In DNA, the CDR3 is TGTGCCAGCTCACCCTTTCAGGGAAGTCGGGACACTGAAGCTTTCTTT. The chain combines TRBV18 with TRBJ1-1; the D gene is possibly TRBD1 (5 bases). Trimming left V 3 bases short and J 3 bases short, with 17 bases between. Germline V lookup: CDR1 KGHSH, CDR2 LQKENI. CDR3 length: 16 residues.

CDR3 amino acids: CATGRTAQGYF. In nucleotides, the CDR3 is TGTGCCACCGGTAGGACGGCCCAGGGGTATTTT. The rearrangement uses TRBV2 and TRBJ2-3; D is perhaps TRBD1 (5 bases). V was shortened by 10 bases and J by 14 bases, with 19 bases between the two germline ends. The CDR3 runs to 11 residues. The germline gives CDR1 SNHLY, CDR2 FYNNEI.

The gene calls are TRBV21-1 and TRBJ2-3. TRBV21-1 constitutes a pseudogene. This CDR3 is 16 amino acids long. CDR3 sequence: CASSRDQRWGSDTQYF. The CDR3 region has the DNA TGTGCCAGCAGCCGGGATCAGCGGTGGGGGTCAGATACGCAGTATTTT.

This chain links TRBV5-1 with TRBJ1-1; D gene uncertain. The V end was cut by 7 bases, the J end by 0 bases, with 13 bases between. This CDR3 region has 14 residues. In germline, CDR1 is SGHRS, CDR2 YFSETQ. The DNA for the CDR3 is TGCGCCAGCTCAATCGATGGGATGAACACTGAAGCTTTCTTT. This encodes CASSIDGMNTEAFF.

The chain couples TRBV5-5 to TRBJ1-1; tentatively, D is TRBD1 (5 bases). The ends were cut back, 4 bases at V and 4 bases at J, with 20 bases in the middle. The CDR3 extends over 16 amino acids. Per the germline V gene, CDR1 is SGHKS and CDR2 is YYEKEE (reference sequence). The CDR3: CASSPLGGFGTTEAFF. CDR3 sequence (DNA): TGTGCCAGCAGCCCCCTTGGGGGGTTTGGGACCACTGAAGCTTTCTTT.